These 14 T cell receptor beta chains originate from one sample sequenced in a study of blood T cell repertoires in COVID-19. Profiling relied on immunoSEQ multiplex PCR, and the TCRdb table lists in-frame clones only, not all of them. The data contain fewer than 200,000 clones, around 83% of them singletons. Input material: peripheral blood. Source of these receptors: a woman in her 70s with COVID-19, enrolled during active disease.

The chain recombines TRBV7-9 with TRBJ2-2, with 8 bases matching TRBD1. The trim removed 6 bases at V and 1 base at J, leaving 4 bases unmatched. The CDR3 contains 15 residues. Germline assignment: CDR1 SEHNR and CDR2 FQNEAQ (reference sequence). The CDR3 nucleotides are TGTGCCAGCAGGCCCGGGACAGGGAACACCGGGGAGCTGTTTTTT. Encoded protein: CASRPGTGNTGELFF.

The chain couples TRBV4-3 to TRBJ2-1; 8 bases are a match to TRBD2. The CDR3 runs to 15 residues. Germline V CDR1 and CDR2: LGHNA, YSLEER. Trimming at V came to 1 base and at J to 5 bases, leaving 4 bases not matched to a gene. The CDR3 DNA reads as TGCGCCAGCAGCCAAGGGAAGCGGGAGAACAATGAGCAGTTCTTC. It translates to CASSQGKRENNEQFF.

The CDR3 spells CASSYLQGRTEAFF. For the CDR3, the DNA is TGTGCCAGCTCATATCTACAGGGTAGGACTGAAGCTTTCTTT. This chain joins TRBV18 and TRBJ1-1; perhaps TRBD1 as D (6 bases). The CDR3 is made up of 14 amino acids. In germline, CDR1 is KGHSH, CDR2 LQKENI. The V end was cut by 5 bases, the J end by 5 bases, with 15 bases between.

This clone occurred a few times. The genes are TRBV19 and TRBJ2-7; the match to TRBD2 covers 13 bases. This CDR3 spans 14 amino acids. Per the germline V gene, CDR1 is LNHDA and CDR2 is SQIVND (reference sequence). After removal of 10 bases from V and 0 bases from J, the junction contained 3 bases not matched to a gene. The CDR3 spells CATRTSGSSYEQYF. The DNA for the CDR3 is TGTGCCACCAGGACTAGCGGGAGCTCCTACGAGCAGTACTTC.

This chain uses TRBV6-2 or TRBV6-3 with TRBJ2-7, with 9 bases lining up with TRBD1. CDR3 length: 16 residues. CDR1 is MNHEY, CDR2 SVGEGT, per germline. V was clipped by 3 bases and J by 3 bases; unmatched bases: 9. As DNA, the CDR3 is TGTGCCAGCAGTTATGGCCGGACAGGGGATAACTACGAGCAGTACTTC. Translation gives CASSYGRTGDNYEQYF.

This chain connects TRBV6-2 or TRBV6-3 to TRBJ2-3; 10 nucleotides line up with TRBD2. This CDR3 has 17 amino acids. CDR1 MNHEY and CDR2 SVGEGT come from the germline V gene. V lost 5 bases, J lost 4 bases, and 12 bases stayed unmatched. The chain's CDR3 is CASSTRSSGSQPDTQYF. The CDR3 coding sequence is TGTGCCAGCAGTACTCGATCTAGCGGGAGCCAGCCAGATACGCAGTATTTT.

This sequence joins TRBV3-1 (or the pseudogene TRBV3-2) and TRBJ1-1, with 7 bases lining up with TRBD1. The CDR3 length is 12 residues. Germline V lookup: CDR1 LGHDT, CDR2 YNNKEL (reference sequence). Germline trimming cut 2 bases from V and 11 bases from J; bases unmatched to any gene: 5. CDR3 bases: TGTGCCAGCAGCCAACTGGACAGGCAGGCTTTCTTT. This gives the protein CASSQLDRQAFF.

In its sample, this clone was seen a few times. The gene calls are TRBV5-6 and TRBJ1-3; a possible D gene is TRBD1 (5 bases). From germline, CDR1 is SGHDT and CDR2 YYEEEE. With 4 bases removed from V and 2 bases from J, the gap between germline ends came to 25 bases. CDR3 length equals 19 residues. CDR3 sequence reads: CASSTIKYGGYSTGNTIYF. In DNA, the CDR3 is TGTGCCAGCAGCACGATAAAATACGGGGGATACTCAACTGGAAACACCATATATTTT.

With regard to this clone: A read error is likely, as this CDR3 ends without the conserved phenylalanine or tryptophan. No DNA is shown, since the ends of the CDR3 on it are uncertain; the CDR3 is the one TCRdb lists. The J gene is TRBJ1-2, the V gene TRBV30; TRBD1 is the table's D call and was not checked against the DNA. Germline V lookup: CDR1 GTSNPN, CDR2 SVGIG (reference sequence). A total of 11 residues make up the CDR3, ends included. CDR3 loop: CAWRSGQGIQY.

The chain is built from TRBV18 and TRBJ2-1; perhaps TRBD2 as D (6 bases). V was shortened by 5 bases and J by 2 bases, with 13 bases between the two germline ends. The germline CDR1 and CDR2 sequences are KGHSH and LQKENI. The CDR3 loop spans 15 amino acids. The CDR3 nucleotides are TGTGCCAGCTCAACTGATAGCGGAGCCTACAATGAGCAGTTCTTC. Protein: CASSTDSGAYNEQFF.

This chain joins TRBV30 and TRBJ2-3; D is unresolved. The CDR3 has 14 amino acids. Germline values: CDR1 GTSNPN, CDR2 SVGIG (reference sequence). The germline V and J ends were trimmed by 0 bases and 0 bases, with 7 bases remaining between them. The CDR3 spells CAWSVPRSTDTQYF. The CDR3 DNA reads TGTGCCTGGAGTGTACCCAGAAGCACAGATACGCAGTATTTT.

In the case of this clone: One end of the junction does not line up with germline, which may come from a read error. The chain employs TRBV30 and TRBJ1-4, with D perhaps TRBD1 (5 bases). The CDR3 loop spans 16 amino acids. CDR1 and CDR2 from the germline V gene are GTSNPN and SVGIG (reference sequence). CDR3 protein: CAWSVSPGPHFSPGGF. CDR3 sequence (DNA): TGTGCCTGGAGTGTAAGCCCCGGGCCCCACTTTTCGCCGGGGGGTTTT.

The V and J genes are TRBV7-2 and TRBJ2-7, with D perhaps matching TRBD2 (5 bases). The V end lost 0 bases, the J end lost 0 bases, and 9 bases lay between the germline ends. The germline CDR1 and CDR2 sequences are SGHTA and FQGNSA. CDR3 length equals 15 residues. CDR3 residues: CASSLARDISYEQYF. In nucleotides, the CDR3 is TGTGCCAGCAGCTTAGCTCGGGATATCTCCTACGAGCAGTACTTC.

V usage is TRBV2 and J usage is TRBJ2-7, with 9 bases matching TRBD1. The germline V gene encodes CDR1 SNHLY and CDR2 FYNNEI. The trim removed 6 bases at V and 3 bases at J, leaving 9 bases unmatched. The CDR3 extends over 15 amino acids. CDR3 sequence (DNA): TGTGCCAGCAGGGTGAACGCGGACAGGGGCTACGAGCAGTACTTC. It specifies CASRVNADRGYEQYF.